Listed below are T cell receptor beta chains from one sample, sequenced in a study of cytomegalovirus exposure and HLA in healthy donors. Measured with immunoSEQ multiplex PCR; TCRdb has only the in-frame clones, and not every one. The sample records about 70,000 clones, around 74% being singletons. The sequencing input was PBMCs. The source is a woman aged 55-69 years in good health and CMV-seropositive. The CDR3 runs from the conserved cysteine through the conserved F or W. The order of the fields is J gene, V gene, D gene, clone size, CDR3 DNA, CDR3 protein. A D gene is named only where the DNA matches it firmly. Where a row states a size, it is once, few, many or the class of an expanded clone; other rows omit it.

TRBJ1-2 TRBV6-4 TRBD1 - TGTGCCAGCAGTCAAACGACGACAGGGGCGAATGGCTACACCTTC CASSQTTTGANGYTF
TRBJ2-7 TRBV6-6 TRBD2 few TGTGCCAGCAGTCACGGGACTAGGTCCCACTACGAGCAGTACTTC CASSHGTRSHYEQYF
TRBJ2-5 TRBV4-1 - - TGCGCCAGCAGCCAGACAGGATTCGGGGAGACCCAGTACTTC CASSQTGFGETQYF
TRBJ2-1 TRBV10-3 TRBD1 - TGTGCCATCAGTGTTACGGGACAGGCAAACAATGAGCAGTTCTTC CAISVTGQANNEQFF
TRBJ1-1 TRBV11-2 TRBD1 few TGTGCCAGCAGCCGCCTAGACAGGGGACCGACCACTGAAGCTTTCTTT CASSRLDRGPTTEAFF
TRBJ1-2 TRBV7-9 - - TGTGCCAGCAGCTCCGTCCCCTATGGCTACACCTTC CASSSVPYGYTF
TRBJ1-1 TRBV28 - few TGTGCCAGCAGTCCCTTCGTCGAGACTGAAGCTTTCTTT CASSPFVETEAFF
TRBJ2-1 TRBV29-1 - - TGCAGCGTTGACTCTGGGGGGTTGGGGCAGTTCTTC CSVDSGGLGQFF
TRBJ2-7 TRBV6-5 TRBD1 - TGTGCCAGCAGCGGGGGACAGGGGTCGCACGAGCAGTACTTC CASSGGQGSHEQYF
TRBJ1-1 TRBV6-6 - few TGTGCCAGCTCTGGGGGGGATAGTTGGACTGAAGCTTTCTTT CASSGGDSWTEAFF
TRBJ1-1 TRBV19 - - TGTGCCAGTAGTATCTCTCGGGGAGTGAACACTGAAGCTTTCTTT CASSISRGVNTEAFF
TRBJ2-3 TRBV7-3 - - TGTGCCAGCAGCTTAAGGATAGGGGCGCGCACAGATACGCAGTATTTT CASSLRIGARTDTQYF
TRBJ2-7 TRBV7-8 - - TGTGCCAGCAGCTTACCGGGACAATTCTCCTACGAGCAGTACTTC CASSLPGQFSYEQYF
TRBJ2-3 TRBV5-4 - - TGTGCCAGCAGCTTCCAGGGGACAGATACGCAGTATTTT CASSFQGTDTQYF
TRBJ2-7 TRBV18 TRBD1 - TGTGCCAGCTCACCAACGGGACAGGGGGCGGTGCAGTACTTC CASSPTGQGAVQYF
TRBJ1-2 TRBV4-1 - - TGCGCCAGCAGCCCCGGGGGGCCTGGGGGCTACACCTTC CASSPGGPGGYTF
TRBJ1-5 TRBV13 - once TGTGCCAGCAGCCGAGGGGGAGGCAATCAGCCCCAGCATTTT CASSRGGGNQPQHF
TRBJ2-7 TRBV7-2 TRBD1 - TGTGCCAGCAGCTTGGGGTGGGACAGGACCTACGAGCAGTACTTC CASSLGWDRTYEQYF
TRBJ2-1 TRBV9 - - TGTGCCAGCAGCGTAGCGGGGGGCCCTCGGGATGAGCAGTTCTTC CASSVAGGPRDEQFF
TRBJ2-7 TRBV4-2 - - TGTGCCAGCAGCCAAGATTTTCTCGGGTCCTACGAGCAGTACTTC CASSQDFLGSYEQYF
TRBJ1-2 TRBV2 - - TGTGCCAGCAGTGAAGCAGCGGACAGCAACTATGGCTACACCTTC CASSEAADSNYGYTF
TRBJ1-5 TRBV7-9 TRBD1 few TGTGCCAGCAGCTCGACAGGGGATCAGCCCCAGCATTTT CASSSTGDQPQHF
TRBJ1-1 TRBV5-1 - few TGCGCCAGCAGCTTACAGGGTCATGAAAACACTGAAGCTTTCTTT CASSLQGHENTEAFF
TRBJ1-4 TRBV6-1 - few TGTGCCAGCAGTGAATTTAGGGGTCATAATGAAAAACTGTTTTTT CASSEFRGHNEKLFF
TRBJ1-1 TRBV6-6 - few TGTGCCAGCAGTACCCCTGGTGGGCCTGAAGCTTTCTTT CASSTPGGPEAFF
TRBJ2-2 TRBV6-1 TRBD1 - TGTGCCAGCAGCGATAGACAGGGCTGGGAGCTGTTTTTT CASSDRQGWELFF
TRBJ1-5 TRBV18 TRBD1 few TGTGCCAGCTCACACCTTCAAGGACAGGGCTTAGGACAGCCCCAGCATTTT CASSHLQGQGLGQPQHF
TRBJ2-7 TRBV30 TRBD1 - TGTGCCTGGAGTGAGGGGGCGGTGTACGAGCAGTACTTC CAWSEGAVYEQYF
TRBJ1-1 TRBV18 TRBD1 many TGTGCCAGCTCACCACGAACACAGGGGACTGAAGCTTTCTTT CASSPRTQGTEAFF
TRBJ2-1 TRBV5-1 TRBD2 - TGCGCCAGCAGCTTGGCCGGGCTAGCGGCCTACAATGAGCAGTTCTTC CASSLAGLAAYNEQFF
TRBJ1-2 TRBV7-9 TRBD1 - TGTGCCAGCAGCACAGGGGGGTACTATGGCTACACCTTC CASSTGGYYGYTF
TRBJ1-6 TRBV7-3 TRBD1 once TGTGCCAGCAGCAAAACAGGGGCTAATTCACCCCTCCACTTT CASSKTGANSPLHF
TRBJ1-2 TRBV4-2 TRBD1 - TGTGCCAGCAGCCATCCGACAGGGGGCCATGGCTACACCTTC CASSHPTGGHGYTF
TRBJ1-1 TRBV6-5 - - TGTGCCAGCAGTTACTCGAGGGACACTGAAGCTTTCTTT CASSYSRDTEAFF
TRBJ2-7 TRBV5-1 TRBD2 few TGCGCCAGCAGCTTGGGTGGGACTAGCGGGATAGACGAGCAGTACTTC CASSLGGTSGIDEQYF
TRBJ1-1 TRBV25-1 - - TGTGCCAGCAGTAAAAACAGGGCCGGGCCTGAAGCTTTCTTT CASSKNRAGPEAFF
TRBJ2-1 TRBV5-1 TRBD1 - TGCGCCAGCACCCTGGGGGGACAGGGGTGCAATGAGCAGTTCTTC CASTLGGQGCNEQFF
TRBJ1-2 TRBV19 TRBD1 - TGTGCCAGTAAGCCCGACAGGGACGCTGGCTACACCTTC CASKPDRDAGYTF
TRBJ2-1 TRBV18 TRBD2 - TGTGCCAGCTCACCACTAGCGGGGAGGAATGAGCAGTTCTTC CASSPLAGRNEQFF
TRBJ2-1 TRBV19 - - TGTGCCAGTAGTGGGTGGGTCGGAGGCTATGAGCAGTTCTTC CASSGWVGGYEQFF
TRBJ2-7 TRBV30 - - TGTGCCTGGAGTGTTACAGGCTCCTACGAGCAGTACTTC CAWSVTGSYEQYF
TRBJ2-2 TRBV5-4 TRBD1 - TGTGCCAGCAGCCCGGGACAGGGAAACACCGGGGAGCTGTTTTTT CASSPGQGNTGELFF
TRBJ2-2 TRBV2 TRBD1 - TGTGCCAGCGACAAGGGGGCTTTAAGCACCGGGGAGCTGTTTTTT CASDKGALSTGELFF
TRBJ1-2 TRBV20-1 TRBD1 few TGCAGTGCCAAAGGGACAGACGGCTACACCTTC CSAKGTDGYTF
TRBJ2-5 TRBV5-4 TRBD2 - TGTGCCAGCAGCTTAACTAGCGGGGGGGCCGGGTTCCAAGAGACCCAGTACTTC CASSLTSGGAGFQETQYF
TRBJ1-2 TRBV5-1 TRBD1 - TGCGCCAGCAGCTCGGGGGACAGGGATTACTATGGCTACACCTTC CASSSGDRDYYGYTF
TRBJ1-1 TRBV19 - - TGTGCCAGTAGTCCCGGGGTAATCAGGAACACTGAAGCTTTCTTT CASSPGVIRNTEAFF
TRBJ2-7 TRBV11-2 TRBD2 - TGTGCCAGCAGCTTAGAGGGACTAGCGGGGTACGAGCAGTACTTC CASSLEGLAGYEQYF
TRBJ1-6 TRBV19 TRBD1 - TGTGCCAGTCAGGGACAGGGCTATAATTCACCCCTCCACTTT CASQGQGYNSPLHF
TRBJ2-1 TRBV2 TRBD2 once TGTGCCAGCAGCTCAGCGGGGAGTCTCTCCTACAATGAGCAGTTCTTC CASSSAGSLSYNEQFF
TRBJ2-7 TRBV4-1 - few TGCGCCAGCAGCCCCCTAGGGTCGGGGTACGAGCAGTACTTC CASSPLGSGYEQYF
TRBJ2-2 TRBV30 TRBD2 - TGTGCCTGGAGTGTGCGGGCTAGCGGAAACACCGGGGAGCTGTTTTTT CAWSVRASGNTGELFF
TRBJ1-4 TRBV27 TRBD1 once TGTGCCAGCAGTCCAAGACAGGGGGCGGAAAAACTGTTTTTT CASSPRQGAEKLFF
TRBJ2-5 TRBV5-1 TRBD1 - TGCGCCAGCAGCTTAAACTACAGGGGGCTGAGGGAGACCCAGTACTTC CASSLNYRGLRETQYF
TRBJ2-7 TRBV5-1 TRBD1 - TGCGCCAGCAGGTCGGCAGGGGGCTCCGAGCAGTACTTC CASRSAGGSEQYF
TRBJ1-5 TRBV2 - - TGTGCCAGCAGTGAGGACACCCTTAGCAATCAGCCCCAGCATTTT CASSEDTLSNQPQHF
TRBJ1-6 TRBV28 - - TGTGCCAGCATCGCCGGGGGGAGCTCCTATAATTCACCCCTCCACTTT CASIAGGSSYNSPLHF